The rows below give T cell receptor beta chains drawn from one sample of a study of graft-versus-host responses after intestinal transplantation. Their antigens remain unidentified. Generated by immunoSEQ multiplex PCR, the TCRdb table keeps only in-frame clones and is missing some. The data contain tens of thousands of clones, 70% to 85% of them singletons. This specimen consisted of unstimulated CD8+ T cells sorted from spleen or lymph node cells, obtained before intestinal transplant. All receptors derive from a human donor who received an intestinal transplant. Each CDR3 is given with its conserved first and last residue. Fields, in order: V gene, J gene, clone size, CDR3 protein. For some rows the clone size is stated as once, few or many, or as a class when expanded; others skip it.

V: TRBV6-6
J: TRBJ1-3
size: few
CDR3: CASSYSSPFSGNTIYF

V: TRBV6-1
J: TRBJ2-1
size: .
CDR3: CASSETGLAGGRGEQFF

V: TRBV19
J: TRBJ2-1
size: .
CDR3: CASSIRGGAYNEQFF

V: TRBV27
J: TRBJ1-5
size: few
CDR3: CASKKGDYSNQPQHF

V: TRBV2
J: TRBJ2-3
size: .
CDR3: CASSSGTTDTQYF

V: TRBV2
J: TRBJ2-1
size: .
CDR3: CASSERDRTGEQFF

V: TRBV7-6
J: TRBJ2-7
size: .
CDR3: CASSLAGHAYEQYF

V: TRBV28
J: TRBJ2-5
size: .
CDR3: CASSRMTEYQETQYF

V: TRBV30
J: TRBJ2-7
size: .
CDR3: CAWSALGQVQYF

V: TRBV28
J: TRBJ2-1
size: .
CDR3: CASSFLEGARDEQFF

V: TRBV30
J: TRBJ1-5
size: few
CDR3: CAGESMLQPQHF

V: TRBV6-1
J: TRBJ2-7
size: .
CDR3: CASSDPASGIYEQYF

V: TRBV6-5
J: TRBJ2-5
size: .
CDR3: CASSYSAGQGWETQYF

V: TRBV6-6
J: TRBJ2-7
size: .
CDR3: CASSYSTGEQYF

V: TRBV11-2
J: TRBJ2-7
size: once
CDR3: CASSLWPGGPGYEQYF

V: TRBV29-1
J: TRBJ2-3
size: few
CDR3: CSVPGTPALSQYF

V: TRBV4-2
J: TRBJ2-7
size: few
CDR3: CASSQGLAADEQYF

V: TRBV6-6
J: TRBJ2-7
size: .
CDR3: CASRTGLNYEQYF

V: TRBV18
J: TRBJ1-6
size: .
CDR3: CASSPTGLRSPLHF

V: TRBV11-2
J: TRBJ2-7
size: .
CDR3: CASSLIDEQYF

V: TRBV7-6
J: TRBJ2-7
size: .
CDR3: CASSLGSGGPPFEQYF

V: TRBV9
J: TRBJ2-2
size: .
CDR3: CASSVTGTLLGTGELFF

V: TRBV7-6
J: TRBJ2-7
size: few
CDR3: CASSLKAGGYYEQYF

V: TRBV4-1
J: TRBJ2-6
size: .
CDR3: CASSHPGLAGPLTF

V: TRBV6-5
J: TRBJ2-7
size: .
CDR3: CASSHSYEQYF

V: TRBV5-1
J: TRBJ2-5
size: .
CDR3: CASSSGQGKETQYF